The 19 T cell receptor beta chains given below trace back to one sample, sequenced in a study of shared clonotypes between healthy human individuals. Terminally differentiated effector memory CD45RA+ cells were left out of the naive CD8 fraction, which was CD45RO-negative and positively selected for CCR7. This table comes from immunoSEQ multiplex PCR, and its TCRdb copy is limited to in-frame clones, with some not included. The sample contains almost 700,000 clones, about 90% of which appear only once. Material for sequencing was naive CD8+ T cells sorted from blood. These receptors were obtained from a man younger than 40 in good health.

On this clone: The sample contains more than one DNA sequence encoding this CDR3. The CDR3 reads CASSTRDSYEQYF. DNA for the CDR3: TGTGCCAGTAGTACGCGGGACAGCTACGAGCAGTACTTC. This rearrangement joins TRBV19 to TRBJ2-7; D perhaps matches TRBD1 (7 bases). CDR1 is LNHDA, CDR2 SQIVND, per germline (reference sequence). V lost 4 bases to trimming and J lost 3 bases, with 10 bases between them. CDR3 length: 13 residues.

About this clone: Other DNA sequences in this sample translate to the same CDR3. The chain carries TRBV29-1 and TRBJ2-2, with D unclear. V was cut by 6 bases and J by 2 bases, with 10 bases left in between. In germline, CDR1 is SQVTM, CDR2 ANQGSEA. This CDR3 region has 13 residues. The CDR3 sequence: CSVGRANTGELFF. The CDR3 DNA reads as TGCAGCGTCGGCCGGGCCAACACCGGGGAGCTGTTTTTT.

This rearrangement joins TRBV5-4 to TRBJ2-7; 8 bases are shared with TRBD1. Per the germline V gene, CDR1 is SGHNT and CDR2 is YYREEE (reference sequence). The CDR3 has 15 amino acids. J was trimmed by 2 bases and V by 1 base; bases with no gene match: 5. In nucleotides, the CDR3 is TGTGCCAGCAGCTTGAGACAGGGGATCACCTACGAGCAGTACTTC. Amino acids: CASSLRQGITYEQYF.

The chain recombines TRBV9 with TRBJ2-2; 10 positions match TRBD2. The CDR3 spans 17 residues. Germline V CDR1 and CDR2: SGDLS, YYNGEE. The junction had 9 bases not matched to a gene; V was cut back by 0 bases and J by 7 bases. CDR3 sequence reads: CASSVGLAGVYNGELFF. The DNA of the CDR3 is TGTGCCAGCAGCGTAGGGCTAGCGGGAGTGTATAACGGGGAGCTGTTTTTT.

The chain is built from TRBV7-9 and TRBJ2-7; 7 bases line up with TRBD1. Trimming cost V 5 bases and J 1 base; bases outside gene matches: 11. CDR1 and CDR2 (germline): SEHNR, FQNEAQ (reference sequence). The CDR3 is 16 amino acids. The CDR3, as DNA: TGTGCCAGCAGCCCAACCTCCGGGACAGTTTCCTACGAGCAGTACTTC. Its protein is CASSPTSGTVSYEQYF.

This chain joins TRBV28 and TRBJ2-7, with a weak D call TRBD1 (5 bases). V dropped 6 bases and J dropped 3 bases, with 15 bases sitting between them. Germline V lookup: CDR1 MDHEN, CDR2 SYDVKM. This CDR3 is 14 amino acids long. CDR3 sequence: CASRSETASYEQYF. The CDR3 bases are TGTGCCAGCAGATCTGAGACAGCGAGCTACGAGCAGTACTTC.

V gene TRBV10-3 combines with J gene TRBJ2-5, with 13 bases identical to TRBD2. Germline V gives CDR1 ENHRY, CDR2 SYGVKD. The junction had 8 bases not matched to a gene; V was cut back by 8 bases and J by 2 bases. The CDR3 extends over 16 amino acids. CDR3 in amino acids: CAISEGLAGEQETQYF. DNA of the CDR3: TGTGCCATCTCTGAAGGACTAGCGGGAGAGCAAGAGACCCAGTACTTC.

This rearrangement joins TRBV6-6 to TRBJ2-1, with 7 bases matching TRBD1. The V and J ends lost 0 bases and 6 bases, in that order; junction bases with no gene match: 8. CDR3 size: 16 residues. Germline CDR1 reads MNHNY; CDR2 reads SVGAGI (reference sequence). DNA for the CDR3: TGTGCCAGCAGTTACTCGGGCAGGGGGACGAGCAATGAGCAGTTCTTC. Translated: CASSYSGRGTSNEQFF.

The chain joins TRBV7-9 to TRBJ2-1, with a weak D call TRBD2 (7 bases). V lost 1 base, J lost 11 bases, and 12 bases lay in between. The germline V gene encodes CDR1 SEHNR and CDR2 FQNEAQ (reference sequence). This CDR3 is built from 13 residues. The CDR3 loop reads CASSLEGGSKQFF. As DNA, the CDR3 is TGTGCCAGCAGCTTAGAGGGGGGGAGTAAGCAGTTCTTC.

The chain couples TRBV18 to TRBJ1-5; D is perhaps TRBD1 (5 bases). Per germline, CDR1 KGHSH and CDR2 LQKENI. The CDR3 extends over 13 amino acids. The V and J ends lost 5 bases and 9 bases respectively, with 14 bases between them. The CDR3 DNA follows: TGTGCCAGCTCAGAGGCAGGGCTCCCGCCCCAGCATTTT. Its protein product is CASSEAGLPPQHF.

A word on this clone: Other nucleotide sequences in the sample specify the same CDR3. V is TRBV11-2 and J is TRBJ2-3; no reliable D call. In germline, CDR1 is SGHAT, CDR2 FQNNGV. Trimming removed 2 bases at V and 3 bases at J, with 6 bases between. This CDR3 is 13 amino acids long. Here the CDR3 reads CASSLRLTDTQYF. DNA of the CDR3: TGTGCCAGCAGCTTACGTCTGACAGATACGCAGTATTTT.

V usage is TRBV4-1 and J usage is TRBJ1-5; D remains unclear. Germline V gene data show CDR1 as MGHRA and CDR2 as YSYEKL. V dropped 2 bases and J dropped 8 bases, with 10 bases sitting between them. This CDR3 has 13 residues. The CDR3 is CASSQRSGEPQHF. The CDR3 DNA reads TGCGCCAGCAGCCAACGCAGTGGTGAGCCCCAGCATTTT.

The rearrangement joins TRBV28 to TRBJ1-4; TRBD1 aligns across 7 bases. The ends lost 3 bases at V and 4 bases at J; junction bases unmatched: 5. There are 15 residues in the CDR3. CDR1 and CDR2 from the germline V gene are MDHEN and SYDVKM. The CDR3 DNA is TGTGCCAGCAGTTTCCAGGGGGTGGTTAATGAAAAACTGTTTTTT. Translation: CASSFQGVVNEKLFF.

The genes are TRBV11-2 and TRBJ2-3; 12 positions match TRBD2. Trimming at V came to 1 base and at J to 4 bases, leaving 6 bases not matched to a gene. The CDR3 totals 17 residues. Germline V CDR1 and CDR2: SGHAT, FQNNGV. In DNA, the CDR3 is TGTGCCAGCAGCTTAGGTACTAGCGGGAGGCTCGCAGATACGCAGTATTTT. It encodes CASSLGTSGRLADTQYF.

The gene calls are TRBV6-1 and TRBJ1-3; 9 bases fit TRBD1. With V trimmed by 3 bases and J by 11 bases, 17 bases remained unmatched. From germline, CDR1 is MNHNS and CDR2 SASEGT. The CDR3 spans 17 residues. The CDR3 nucleotides are TGTGCCAGCAGTGAGGGACAGGGTATGCTCTCTTGGACTCCCATATATTTT. Translation: CASSEGQGMLSWTPIYF.

The chain employs TRBV11-2 and TRBJ2-7; D is perhaps TRBD1 or TRBD2 (5 bases each). The CDR3 is 18 amino acids. Germline CDR1 and CDR2: SGHAT and FQNNGV. Trimming shortened V by 5 bases and J by 2 bases, and 25 bases separated the two germline ends. CDR3 sequence reads: CASSPRSDSTPAAYEQYF. CDR3 DNA sequence: TGTGCCAGCAGCCCCCGGAGCGACAGCACCCCAGCGGCCTACGAGCAGTACTTC. Complete variable domain (other parts from reference TRBV11-2 and TRBJ2-7): EAGVAQSPRYKIIEKRQSVAFWCNPISGHATLYWYQQILGQGPKLLIQFQNNGVVDDSQLPKDRFSAERLKGVDSTLKIQPAKLEDSAVYLCASSPRSDSTPAAYEQYFGPGTRLTVT.

V and J are TRBV5-1 and TRBJ1-1; tentative D call: TRBD1 (5 bases). The V and J ends lost 0 bases and 7 bases respectively, with 13 bases between them. The CDR3 totals 14 residues. Looked up from germline, CDR1 is SGHRS and CDR2 is YFSETQ. DNA for the CDR3: TGCGCCAGCAGCTTGGAGGTACGGGGCCATGAAGCTTTCTTT. It encodes CASSLEVRGHEAFF.

The gene calls are TRBV4-3 and TRBJ2-3; 11 bases fit TRBD2. The CDR3 runs to 17 residues. Germline values: CDR1 LGHNA, CDR2 YSLEER. V gave up 4 bases and J gave up 4 bases; unmatched junction bases: 10. The CDR3 loop reads CASSRLAGGAGSDTQYF. The CDR3 DNA follows: TGCGCCAGCAGCCGGCTAGCGGGAGGCGCCGGATCAGATACGCAGTATTTT.

The chain combines TRBV11-3 with TRBJ2-7, with D tentatively TRBD1 (6 bases). Per the germline V gene, CDR1 is SGHNT and CDR2 is YENEEA. V lost 5 bases, J lost 4 bases, and 24 bases lay in between. CDR3 size: 17 residues. The CDR3 coding sequence is TGTGCCAGCAGCGAGATAGACGGGACACCTTGCCTATACGAGCAGTACTTC. Protein product: CASSEIDGTPCLYEQYF.